What follows are 2 T cell receptor beta chains derived from one specimen sequenced in a study of human T cells and chemical hapten exposure. TCRdb re-derived calls from the RACE reads in MiXCR, one entry per CDR3 protein. The sample lists roughly 74,000 distinct CDR3 sequences, about 32% seen once, with more than 7% in the top ten. Time point defined: patch test 1, 2 weeks after DPC sensitization. Treatment noted: therapeutic diphenylcyclopropenone sensitization with weekly scalp DPC. Sample: whole blood, taken in connection with sensitization to the hapten diphenylcyclopropenone (DPC). These receptors all come from a man aged 40-50 years with alopecia areata. Some clones in this sample may be carry-over from other donors' samples.

The CDR3 here is CASLAGTAFNQPQHF. CDR3 DNA sequence: TGTGCCAGCCTTGCTGGGACAGCCTTCAATCAGCCCCAGCATTTT. The J gene is TRBJ1-5, the V gene TRBV7-9, with 7 bases that match TRBD1. Germline values: CDR1 SEHNR, CDR2 FQNEAQ (reference sequence). After removal of 8 bases from V and 3 bases from J, the junction contained 10 bases not matched to a gene. The CDR3 loop spans 15 amino acids.

This clonotype has only one observation. The J gene is TRBJ2-3, the V gene TRBV7-3; D ambiguous. Trimming removed 3 bases from V and 5 bases from J, with 12 bases in between. The CDR3 contains 14 residues. Germline CDR1 reads SGHTA; CDR2 reads FQGTGA. The CDR3 loop is CASSLTPAGDTQYF. In DNA form, the CDR3 reads TGTGCCAGCAGCTTGACTCCCGCCGGAGATACGCAGTATTTT. The whole variable domain, remainder taken from reference TRBV7-3 and TRBJ2-3, is GAGVSQTPSNKVTEKGKYVELRCDPISGHTALYWYRQSLGQGPEFLIYFQGTGAADDSGLPNDRFFAVRPEGSVSTLKIQRTERGDSAVYLCASSLTPAGDTQYFGPGTRLTVL.